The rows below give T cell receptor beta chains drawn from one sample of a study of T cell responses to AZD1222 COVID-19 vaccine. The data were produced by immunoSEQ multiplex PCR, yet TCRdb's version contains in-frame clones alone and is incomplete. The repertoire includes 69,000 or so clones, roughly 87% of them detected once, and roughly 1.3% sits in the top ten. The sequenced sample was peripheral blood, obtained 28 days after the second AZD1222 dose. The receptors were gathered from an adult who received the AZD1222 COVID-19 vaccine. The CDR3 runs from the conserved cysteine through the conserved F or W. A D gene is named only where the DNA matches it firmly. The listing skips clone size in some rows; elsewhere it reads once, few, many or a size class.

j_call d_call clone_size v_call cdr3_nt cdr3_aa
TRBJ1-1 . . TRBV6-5 TGTGCCAGCAGCGCAGGAACGTCTGAAGCTTTCTTT CASSAGTSEAFF
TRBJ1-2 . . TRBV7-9 TGTGCCAGCAGCCCCCCCGGGCTCTATGGCTACACCTTC CASSPPGLYGYTF
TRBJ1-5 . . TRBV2 TGTGCCAGCAGGAGCGGGGGTCATAGCAATCAGCCCCAGCATTTT CASRSGGHSNQPQHF
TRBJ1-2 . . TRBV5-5 TGTGCCAGCAGCTTGGGCGGCAGCCTCAGTCTGGGCTACACCTTC CASSLGGSLSLGYTF
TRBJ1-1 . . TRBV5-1 TGCGCCAGCAGCTTGGGGACAGAGAACACTGAAGCTTTCTTT CASSLGTENTEAFF
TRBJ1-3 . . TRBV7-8 TGTGCCAGCAGCTTAGGGAGGGTGGGGACAGGAAACACCATATATTTT CASSLGRVGTGNTIYF
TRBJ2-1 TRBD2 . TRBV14 TGTGCCAGCAGCCCGGGACTAGCGGGGACCACCTGGAGGAATGAGCAGTTCTTC CASSPGLAGTTWRNEQFF
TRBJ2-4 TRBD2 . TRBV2 TGTGCCAGCAGACTCCTGGGACTAGCGAACTCTGGGGGTCACATTCAGTACTTC CASRLLGLANSGGHIQYF
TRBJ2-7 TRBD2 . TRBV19 TGTGCCAGTAGTCCAGCGGGAGTCGAAATCTCCTACGAGCAGTACTTC CASSPAGVEISYEQYF
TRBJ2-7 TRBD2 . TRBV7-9 TGTGCCAGCAGCCTACTAGCGGGAGGGTTGGGTGAGCAGTACTTC CASSLLAGGLGEQYF
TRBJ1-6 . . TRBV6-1 TGTGCCAGCAGTGAAGCGCAAAGCTCCTATAATTCACCCCTCCACTTT CASSEAQSSYNSPLHF
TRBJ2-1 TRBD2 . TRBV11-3 TGTGCCAGCAGCTTAACGGGCGGGAGGACTAACAATGAGCAGTTCTTC CASSLTGGRTNNEQFF
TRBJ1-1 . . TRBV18 TGTGCCAGCTCACCGATCGAGGGGCACACTGAAGCTTTCTTT CASSPIEGHTEAFF
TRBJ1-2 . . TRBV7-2 TGTGCCAGCAGCTTAGTACGGTGGCAGGGGATCGGTGGCTACACCTTC CASSLVRWQGIGGYTF
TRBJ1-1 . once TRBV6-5 TGTGCCAGCAGTCTTCCCGGAGGGCAGGGTTTTGGAGCTTTCTTT CASSLPGGQGFGAFF
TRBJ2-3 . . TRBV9 TGTACGGTACGGGGGACAGATACGCAGTATTTT CTVRGTDTQYF
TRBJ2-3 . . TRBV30 TGTGCCTGGAGTGTCGGGGGAGATACGCAGTATTTT CAWSVGGDTQYF
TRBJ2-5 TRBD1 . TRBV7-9 TGTGCCAGCAGCTTAGAAGGGGGCGGCGAGTACTTC CASSLEGGGEYF
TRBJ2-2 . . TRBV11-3 TGTGCCAGCAGCTTATCGGGGGTCCTCACCGGGGAGCTGTTTTTT CASSLSGVLTGELFF
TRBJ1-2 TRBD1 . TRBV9 TGTGCCAGCAGCCCAGGGACAGGGACGATTGGCTACACCTTC CASSPGTGTIGYTF
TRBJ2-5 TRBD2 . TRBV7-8 TGTGCCAGCAGCCGGGGACTAGCGGAGATCCAAGAGACCCAGTACTTC CASSRGLAEIQETQYF
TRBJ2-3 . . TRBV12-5 TGTGCTAGTGGGCTAGGGGGGCCTTCCGATACGCAGTATTTT CASGLGGPSDTQYF
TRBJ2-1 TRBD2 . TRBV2 TGTGCCAGCAAATTAGCGGGAGGGAACAATGAGCAGTTCTTC CASKLAGGNNEQFF
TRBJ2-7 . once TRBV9 TGTGCCAGCAGCGTGGATGGCAGGGGCAATCACTACGAGCAGTACTTC CASSVDGRGNHYEQYF
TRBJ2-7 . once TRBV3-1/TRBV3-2 TGTGCCAGCAGCCAAGGGGGGGTGGTCTACGAGCAGTACTTC CASSQGGVVYEQYF
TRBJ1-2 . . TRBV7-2 TGTGCCAGCAGCGACCGGGACTTCCATGGATATGGCTACACCTTC CASSDRDFHGYGYTF
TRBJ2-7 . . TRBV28 TGTGCCAGCAGTTTACCCCCGCGACACTACGAGCAGTACTTC CASSLPPRHYEQYF
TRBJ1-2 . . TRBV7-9 TGTGCCAGCAGCTTTAGGGCGGGTGGCTACACCTTC CASSFRAGGYTF
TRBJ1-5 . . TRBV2 TGTGCCAGCAGTGACCGAATCGGCAATCAGCCCCAGCATTTT CASSDRIGNQPQHF
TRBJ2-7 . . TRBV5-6 TGTGCCAGCAGCTTGGGCCTTCCCTACGAGCAGTACTTC CASSLGLPYEQYF
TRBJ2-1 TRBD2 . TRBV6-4 TGTGCCAGCAGTGACTCAGGACTAGCGGGAGTTGAGCAGTTCTTC CASSDSGLAGVEQFF
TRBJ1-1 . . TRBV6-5 TGTGCCAGCAGTTACAGGGGAATGAGTGAAGCTTTCTTT CASSYRGMSEAFF
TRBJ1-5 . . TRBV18 TGTGCCAGCTCACCGACGGGGGGTAGAGGCAATCAGCCCCAGCATTTT CASSPTGGRGNQPQHF
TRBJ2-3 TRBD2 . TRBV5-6 TGTGCCAGCAGCTTGGATATGCTAGCGGGAGTTCTCGCAGATACGCAGTATTTT CASSLDMLAGVLADTQYF
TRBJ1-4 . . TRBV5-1 TGCGCCAGCAGCTCGGACGTCCGTAGTGAAAAACTGTTTTTT CASSSDVRSEKLFF
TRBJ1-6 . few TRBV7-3 TGTGCCAGCAGCCCCGAACCAGCAGGGGTGGGTTCACCCCTCCACTTT CASSPEPAGVGSPLHF
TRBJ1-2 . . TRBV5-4 TGTGCCAGCAGCTTGCCCTCTCGGCAGGGTGGCTACACCTTC CASSLPSRQGGYTF
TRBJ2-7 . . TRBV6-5 TGTGCCAGCAAGATCAACTACGAGCAGTACTTC CASKINYEQYF
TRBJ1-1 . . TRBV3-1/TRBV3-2 TGTGCCAGCAGCTTCTACATGAACACTGAAGCTTTCTTT CASSFYMNTEAFF
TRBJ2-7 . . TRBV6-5 TGTGCCAGCAGACCGGGACGGACCTACGAGCAGTACTTC CASRPGRTYEQYF
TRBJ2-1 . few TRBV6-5 TGTGCCAGCCAGCGGCAGAACAATGAGCAGTTCTTC CASQRQNNEQFF
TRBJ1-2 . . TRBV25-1 TGTGCCAGCAGTGACCGCGGGGGCCTTAACTATGGCTACACCTTC CASSDRGGLNYGYTF
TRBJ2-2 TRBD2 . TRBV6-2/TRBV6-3 TGTGCCAGCAGTTACAGCGGGAGGGCCACCGGGGAGCTGTTTTTT CASSYSGRATGELFF
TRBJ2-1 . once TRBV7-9 TGTGCCAGCAGCTGGGCCGGGACCAAGACCTACAATGAGCTGTTCTTC CASSWAGTKTYNELFF
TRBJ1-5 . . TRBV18 TGTGCCAGCTCACCCTTCAATCAGCCCCAGCATTTT CASSPFNQPQHF
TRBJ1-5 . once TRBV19 TGTGCCAGTAGTATTCGGGGTCTTCCCCGAGGCAATCAGCCCCAGCATTTT CASSIRGLPRGNQPQHF
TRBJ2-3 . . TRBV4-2 TGTGCCAGCAGCCAAGATCGGAGCCAGCGGACAGATACGCAGTATTTT CASSQDRSQRTDTQYF
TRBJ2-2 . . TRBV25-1 TGTGCCAGCAGTGAATATAGGGACACCGGGGAGCTGTTTTTT CASSEYRDTGELFF